The T cell receptor beta chain under discussion was sequenced for a study of shared clonotypes between healthy human individuals. About this clone itself: Its antigen is unknown.

Study observations and caveats: It was expected that sequencing depth would affect clonotype sharing among donors. In having few donors, the study represented limited genetic and exposure-history diversity.

V lost 6 bases and J lost 0; bases outside the gene matches: 5. CDR3 length equals 15 residues. Germline V gives CDR1 MNHNS, CDR2 SASEGT. This table comes from immunoSEQ multiplex PCR, and its TCRdb copy is limited to in-frame clones, with some not included. The sample contains approximately 340,000 clones, around 67% of which appear only once. The sequenced sample consisted of memory CD4+ T cells sorted from blood. Subset of the sample: CD45RA-negative fraction. The chain carries TRBV6-1 and TRBJ2-7, with 10 bases matching TRBD2. This sequence originates from a man aged 30 to 39 in good health. This chain's CDR3 is CASSWSSGSSYEQYF. CDR3 DNA sequence: TGTGCCAGCAGCTGGTCTAGCGGGAGCTCCTACGAGCAGTACTTC.